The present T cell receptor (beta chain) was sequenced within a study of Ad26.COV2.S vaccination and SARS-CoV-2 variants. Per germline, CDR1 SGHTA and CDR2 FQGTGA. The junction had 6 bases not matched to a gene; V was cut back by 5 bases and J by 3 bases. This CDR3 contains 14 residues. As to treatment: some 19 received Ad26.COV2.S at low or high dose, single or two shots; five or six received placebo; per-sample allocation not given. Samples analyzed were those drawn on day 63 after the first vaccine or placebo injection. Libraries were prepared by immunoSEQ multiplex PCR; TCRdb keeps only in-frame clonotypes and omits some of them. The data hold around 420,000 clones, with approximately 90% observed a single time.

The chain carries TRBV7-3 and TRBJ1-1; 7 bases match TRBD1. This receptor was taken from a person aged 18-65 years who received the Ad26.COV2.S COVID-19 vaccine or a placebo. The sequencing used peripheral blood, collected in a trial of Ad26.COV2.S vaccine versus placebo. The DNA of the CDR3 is TGTGCCAGCAGCGCCCAGGGGGTGGACACTGAAGCTTTCTTT. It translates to CASSAQGVDTEAFF.